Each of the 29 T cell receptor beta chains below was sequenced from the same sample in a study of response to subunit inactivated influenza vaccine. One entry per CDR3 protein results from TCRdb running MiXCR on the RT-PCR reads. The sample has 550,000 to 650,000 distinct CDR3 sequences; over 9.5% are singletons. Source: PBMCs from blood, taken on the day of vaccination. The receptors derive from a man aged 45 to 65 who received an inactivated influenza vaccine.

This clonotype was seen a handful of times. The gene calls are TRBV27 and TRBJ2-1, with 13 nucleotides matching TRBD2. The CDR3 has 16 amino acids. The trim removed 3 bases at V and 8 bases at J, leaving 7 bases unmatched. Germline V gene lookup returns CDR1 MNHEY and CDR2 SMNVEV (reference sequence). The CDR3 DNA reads TGTGCCAGCAGTTTCCGCGGACTAGCGGGAGTCTATGAGCAGTTCTTC. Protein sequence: CASSFRGLAGVYEQFF.

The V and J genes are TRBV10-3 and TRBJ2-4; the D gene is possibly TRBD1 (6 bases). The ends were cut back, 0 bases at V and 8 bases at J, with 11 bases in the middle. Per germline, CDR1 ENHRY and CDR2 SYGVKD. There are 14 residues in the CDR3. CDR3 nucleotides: TGTGCCATCAGTGAGTCCGAGGGGGTGGACATTCAGTACTTC. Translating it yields CAISESEGVDIQYF.

CDR3 nucleotides: TGTGCCAGCAGCTTAACCCCCTGGTTTAGCGGGAGCGCCGGGGAGCTGTTTTTT. Translation gives CASSLTPWFSGSAGELFF. The chain carries TRBV7-3 and TRBJ2-2; 9 nucleotides align to TRBD2. This CDR3 comprises 18 residues. CDR1 and CDR2 (germline): SGHTA, FQGTGA. The trim removed 0 bases at V and 6 bases at J, leaving 11 bases unmatched.

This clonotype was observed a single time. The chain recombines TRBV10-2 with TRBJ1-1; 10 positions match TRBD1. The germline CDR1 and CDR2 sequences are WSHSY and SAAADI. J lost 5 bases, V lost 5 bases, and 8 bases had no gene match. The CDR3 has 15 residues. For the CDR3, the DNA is TGCGCCAGCAGTATAAGGGACAGGGGAGGGACTGAAGCTTTCTTT. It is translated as CASSIRDRGGTEAFF.

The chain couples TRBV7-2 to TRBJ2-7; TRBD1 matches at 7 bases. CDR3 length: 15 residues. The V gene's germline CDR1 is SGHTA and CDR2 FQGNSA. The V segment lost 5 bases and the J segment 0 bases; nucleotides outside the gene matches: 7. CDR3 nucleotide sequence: TGTGCCAGCAGCCGTACAAGACAGGGCTCCTACGAGCAGTACTTC. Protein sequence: CASSRTRQGSYEQYF.

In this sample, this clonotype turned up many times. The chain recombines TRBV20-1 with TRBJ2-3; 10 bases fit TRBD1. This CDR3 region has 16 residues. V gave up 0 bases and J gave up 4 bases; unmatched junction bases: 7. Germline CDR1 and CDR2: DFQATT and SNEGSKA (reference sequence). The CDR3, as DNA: TGCAGTGCTAGAGATTACGGGACAGGGGTCTCAGATACGCAGTATTTT. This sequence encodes CSARDYGTGVSDTQYF.

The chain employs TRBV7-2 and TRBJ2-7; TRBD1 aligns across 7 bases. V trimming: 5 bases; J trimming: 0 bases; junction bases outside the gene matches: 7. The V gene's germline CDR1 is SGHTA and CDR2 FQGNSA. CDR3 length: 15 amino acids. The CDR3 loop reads CASSPVAGGSYEQYF. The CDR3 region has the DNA TGTGCCAGCAGCCCCGTGGCAGGGGGCTCCTACGAGCAGTACTTC.

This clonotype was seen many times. CDR3 DNA sequence: TGCAGTGCTAGAGATCGGGGAAATCAGCCCCAGCATTTT. It is translated as CSARDRGNQPQHF. The chain has TRBV20-1 and TRBJ1-5, with unresolved D. The CDR3 contains 13 residues. V was clipped by 0 bases and J by 4 bases, with 7 bases between them. The germline gives CDR1 DFQATT, CDR2 SNEGSKA (reference sequence).

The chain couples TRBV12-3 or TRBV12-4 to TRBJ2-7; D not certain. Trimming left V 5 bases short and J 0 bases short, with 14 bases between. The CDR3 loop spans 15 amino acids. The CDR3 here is CASSPHLTPSYEQYF. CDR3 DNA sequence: TGTGCCAGCAGTCCCCACCTGACACCCTCCTACGAGCAGTACTTC.

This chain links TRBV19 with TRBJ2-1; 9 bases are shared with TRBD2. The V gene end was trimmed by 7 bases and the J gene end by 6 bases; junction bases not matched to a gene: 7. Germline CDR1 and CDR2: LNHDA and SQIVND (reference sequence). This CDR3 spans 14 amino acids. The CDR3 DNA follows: TGTGCCAGTATGATAGCGGGAGCGGGCAATGAGCAGTTCTTC. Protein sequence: CASMIAGAGNEQFF.

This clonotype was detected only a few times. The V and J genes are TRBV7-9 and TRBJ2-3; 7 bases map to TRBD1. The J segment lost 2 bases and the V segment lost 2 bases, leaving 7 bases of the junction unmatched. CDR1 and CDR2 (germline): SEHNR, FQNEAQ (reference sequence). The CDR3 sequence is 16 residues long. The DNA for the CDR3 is TGTGCCAGCAGCTTATACCCCGGGACAGTCACAGATACGCAGTATTTT. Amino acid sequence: CASSLYPGTVTDTQYF.

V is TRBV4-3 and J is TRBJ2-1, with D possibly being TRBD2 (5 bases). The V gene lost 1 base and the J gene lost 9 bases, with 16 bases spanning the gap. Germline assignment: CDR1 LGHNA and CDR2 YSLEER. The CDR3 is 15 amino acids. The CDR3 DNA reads TGCGCCAGCAGCCAAGGTACCGGTGCCGGGGTTGAGCAGTTCTTC. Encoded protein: CASSQGTGAGVEQFF.

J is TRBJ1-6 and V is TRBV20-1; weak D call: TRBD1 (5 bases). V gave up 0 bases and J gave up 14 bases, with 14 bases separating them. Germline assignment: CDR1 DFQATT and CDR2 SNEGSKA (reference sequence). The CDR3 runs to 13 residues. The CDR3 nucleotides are TGCAGTGCTAGAGATTCCGCGTTAGGGGCCCTCCACTTT. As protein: CSARDSALGALHF.

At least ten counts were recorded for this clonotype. The CDR3 spells CASSLLGRGPDIYGYTF. CDR3 DNA: TGCGCCAGCAGCCTGTTGGGGCGGGGACCCGACATCTATGGCTACACCTTC. This chain connects TRBV4-1 to TRBJ1-2, with D tentatively TRBD1 (5 bases). Germline V gene data show CDR1 as MGHRA and CDR2 as YSYEKL. CDR3 size: 17 residues. Deletions cut 4 bases from V and 4 bases from J, with 22 bases between.

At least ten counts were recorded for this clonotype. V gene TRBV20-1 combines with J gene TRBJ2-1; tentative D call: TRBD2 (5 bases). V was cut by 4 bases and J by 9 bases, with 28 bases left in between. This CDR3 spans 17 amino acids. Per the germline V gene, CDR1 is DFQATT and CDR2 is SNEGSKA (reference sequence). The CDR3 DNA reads TGCAGTGCTACCTCTCTCCCGGGAATGGCGTGGGAGAGTGAGCAGTTCTTC. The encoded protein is CSATSLPGMAWESEQFF.

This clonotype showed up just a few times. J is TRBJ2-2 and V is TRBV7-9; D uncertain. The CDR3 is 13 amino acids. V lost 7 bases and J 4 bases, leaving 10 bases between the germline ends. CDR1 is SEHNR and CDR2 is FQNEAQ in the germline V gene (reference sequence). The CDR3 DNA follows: TGTGCCAGCACCCCAACAGCCACCGGGGAGCTGTTTTTT. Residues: CASTPTATGELFF.

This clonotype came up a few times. Written as DNA, the CDR3 is TGCGCCAGCAGTCCCAACAGTGTCATGAACACTGAAGCTTTCTTT. It codes for CASSPNSVMNTEAFF. The chain couples TRBV4-3 to TRBJ1-1, with D unresolved. The germline V gene encodes CDR1 LGHNA and CDR2 YSLEER. This CDR3 contains 15 residues. The V gene lost 6 bases and the J gene lost 0 bases, with 14 bases spanning the gap.

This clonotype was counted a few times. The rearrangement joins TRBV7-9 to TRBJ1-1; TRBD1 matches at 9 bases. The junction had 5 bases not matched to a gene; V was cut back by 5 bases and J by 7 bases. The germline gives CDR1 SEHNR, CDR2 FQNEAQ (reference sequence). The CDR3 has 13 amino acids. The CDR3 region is CASSRTGAGEAFF. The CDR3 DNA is TGTGCCAGCAGCAGGACAGGGGCAGGTGAAGCTTTCTTT.

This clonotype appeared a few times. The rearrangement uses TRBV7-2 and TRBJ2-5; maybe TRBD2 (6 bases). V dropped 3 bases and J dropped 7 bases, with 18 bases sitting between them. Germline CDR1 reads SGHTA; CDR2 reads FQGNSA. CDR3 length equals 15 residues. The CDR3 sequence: CASSFPGGDRWTQYF. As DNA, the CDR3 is TGTGCCAGCAGCTTCCCAGGCGGGGATAGGTGGACCCAGTACTTC.

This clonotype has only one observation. The CDR3 nucleotides read TGTGCCAGCAGTGGGTTTATTGGCAGCGGCAATCAGCCCCAGCATTTT. Translating gives CASSGFIGSGNQPQHF. V gene TRBV27 combines with J gene TRBJ1-5; D uncertain. This CDR3 region has 16 residues. Germline lookup yields CDR1 MNHEY and CDR2 SMNVEV (reference sequence). V lost 5 bases and J 2 bases, leaving 16 bases between the germline ends.

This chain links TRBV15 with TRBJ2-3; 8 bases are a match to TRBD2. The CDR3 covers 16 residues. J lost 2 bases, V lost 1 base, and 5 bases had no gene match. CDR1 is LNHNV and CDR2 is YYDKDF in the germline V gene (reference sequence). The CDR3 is CATSRAGSGNTDTQYF. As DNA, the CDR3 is TGTGCCACCAGCAGAGCCGGTAGCGGGAACACAGATACGCAGTATTTT.

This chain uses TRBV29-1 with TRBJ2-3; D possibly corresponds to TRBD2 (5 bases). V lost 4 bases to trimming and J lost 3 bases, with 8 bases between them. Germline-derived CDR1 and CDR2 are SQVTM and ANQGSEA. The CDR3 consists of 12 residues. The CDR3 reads CSVAGWTDTQYF. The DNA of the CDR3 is TGCAGCGTTGCGGGATGGACAGATACGCAGTATTTT.

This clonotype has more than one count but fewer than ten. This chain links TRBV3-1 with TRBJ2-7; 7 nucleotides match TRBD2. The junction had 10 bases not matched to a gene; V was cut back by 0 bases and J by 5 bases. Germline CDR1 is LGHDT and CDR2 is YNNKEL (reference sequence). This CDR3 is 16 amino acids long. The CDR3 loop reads CASSQEVVGGPHEQYF. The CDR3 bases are TGTGCCAGCAGCCAAGAGGTCGTGGGAGGGCCCCACGAGCAGTACTTC.

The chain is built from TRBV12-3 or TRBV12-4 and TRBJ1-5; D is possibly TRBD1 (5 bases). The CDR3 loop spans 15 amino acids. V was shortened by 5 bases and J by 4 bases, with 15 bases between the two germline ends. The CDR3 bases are TGTGCCAGCAGTCTGCAGGGTAACCTTAATCAGCCCCAGCATTTT. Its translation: CASSLQGNLNQPQHF.

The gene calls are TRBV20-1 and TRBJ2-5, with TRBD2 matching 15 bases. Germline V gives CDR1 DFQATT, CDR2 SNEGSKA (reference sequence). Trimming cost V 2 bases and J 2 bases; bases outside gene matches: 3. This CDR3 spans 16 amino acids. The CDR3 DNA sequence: TGCAGTGCTAGACAAGGACTAGCGGGGGGGCAAGAGACCCAGTACTTC. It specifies CSARQGLAGGQETQYF.

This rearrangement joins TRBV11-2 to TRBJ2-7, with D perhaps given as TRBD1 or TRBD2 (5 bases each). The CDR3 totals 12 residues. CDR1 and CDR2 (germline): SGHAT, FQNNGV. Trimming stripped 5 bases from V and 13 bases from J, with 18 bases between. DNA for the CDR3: TGTGCCAGCAGCCGAAATGAGGGGACGGGTTACTTC. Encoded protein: CASSRNEGTGYF.

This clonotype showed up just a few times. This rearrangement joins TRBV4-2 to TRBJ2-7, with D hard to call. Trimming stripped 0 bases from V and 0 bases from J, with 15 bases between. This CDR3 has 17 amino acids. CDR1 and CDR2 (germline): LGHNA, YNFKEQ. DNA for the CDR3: TGTGCCAGCAGCCAAGACCGGCTCTGGGCCGACTCCTACGAGCAGTACTTC. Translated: CASSQDRLWADSYEQYF.

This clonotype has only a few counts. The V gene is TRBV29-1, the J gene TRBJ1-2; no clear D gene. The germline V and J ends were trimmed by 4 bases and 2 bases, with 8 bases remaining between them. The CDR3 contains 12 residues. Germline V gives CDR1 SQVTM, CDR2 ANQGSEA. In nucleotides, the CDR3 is TGCAGCGTTGGAGCAGCGAACTATGGCTACACCTTC. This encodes CSVGAANYGYTF.

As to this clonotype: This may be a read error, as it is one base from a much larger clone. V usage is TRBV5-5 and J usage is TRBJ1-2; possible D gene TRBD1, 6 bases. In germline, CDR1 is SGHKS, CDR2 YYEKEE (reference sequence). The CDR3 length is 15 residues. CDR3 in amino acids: CASTLEGRGSYGYTF. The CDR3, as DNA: TGTGCCAGCACCTTGGAGGGCAGGGGAAGCTATGGCTACACCTTC.